A selection of T cell receptor beta chains follows, all from one sample in a study of blood T cell repertoires in COVID-19. TCRdb's copy holds only in-frame clones and misses some; the assay was immunoSEQ multiplex PCR. The repertoire holds hundreds of thousands of clones, nearly 90% seen once, with roughly 3.1% in the top ten. Source material: peripheral blood. The receptors were gathered from a man between 18 and 35 years old with active or convalescent COVID-19. Each CDR3 is given without its conserved first and last residue.

J gene,V gene,CDR3 protein
TRBJ2-7,TRBV27,ASSTQGNEQY
TRBJ2-7,TRBV7-8,ASSEGLAGERGYEQY
TRBJ2-3,TRBV11-2,ASSPNPVANTQY
TRBJ2-1,TRBV4-2,ASSARPELGRVEQF
TRBJ1-1,TRBV6-5,ASSAVSEAF
TRBJ2-7,TRBV24-1,ATSDFTSGREGEQY
TRBJ2-1,TRBV7-6,ASRRTGGQIYNEQF
TRBJ1-1,TRBV19,ASSISGGPATEAF
TRBJ1-1,TRBV7-2,ASSLNTFTEAF
TRBJ1-5,TRBV18,ASSPNRGSIGPQH
TRBJ2-1,TRBV7-2,ASSSHRQAGGGNEQF
TRBJ2-7,TRBV19,ASSIGDNSYEQY
TRBJ1-2,TRBV7-9,ASSSRRGRGQTYGYT
TRBJ2-7,TRBV20-1,SARGGDEQY
TRBJ1-3,TRBV11-2,ASSLVGLGDRYRNTIY
TRBJ2-3,TRBV11-3,ASSLGLGQGADTQY
TRBJ1-2,TRBV9,ASSVGGQGALGYT
TRBJ1-6,TRBV30,AWEPGVGSPLH
TRBJ2-1,TRBV30,AWGRGTPYNEQF
TRBJ1-6,TRBV19,ASSIRDSNSPLH
TRBJ2-1,TRBV6-5,ASSYVAGRDNEQF
TRBJ2-5,TRBV5-5,ASSVGQGALETQY
TRBJ2-2,TRBV13,ASSLEAGGHTGELF
TRBJ1-1,TRBV9,ASGSAASEAF
TRBJ1-1,TRBV7-6,ASSLDRGNTEAF
TRBJ2-2,TRBV13,ASSKDSRELF
TRBJ1-6,TRBV5-8,ASSLGQGGSPLH
TRBJ2-7,TRBV28,ASTRAGEGLYRY
TRBJ2-2,TRBV3-1/TRBV3-2,ASSQGEGQGANTGELF
TRBJ1-2,TRBV19,ASSIDLSGTGIYGYT
TRBJ1-2,TRBV19,ASSLSWGDYGYT
TRBJ2-3,TRBV5-1,ASSFGQGGTDTQY
TRBJ2-1,TRBV9,ASGGPSGRAGKYNEQF
TRBJ1-1,TRBV6-2/TRBV6-3,ASSYTGTGGSWFAEAF
TRBJ1-3,TRBV19,ASSIAGTRGNTIY
TRBJ1-5,TRBV6-2/TRBV6-3,ASSYLKEGGRQH
TRBJ2-2,TRBV5-1,ASSLAPGTGVTGELF
TRBJ2-2,TRBV7-8,ASSFSGLFTGELF
TRBJ1-2,TRBV4-2,ASSHIPHRGKSRLSNYGYT
TRBJ2-7,TRBV15,ATGWDRGHEQY
TRBJ2-1,TRBV3-1/TRBV3-2,ASSPQEGIYNEQF
TRBJ2-4,TRBV6-2/TRBV6-3,ASSNIRLAKNIQY
TRBJ2-5,TRBV9,ASSLSSGGLETQY
TRBJ2-7,TRBV7-2,ASSDRTSGRMGQY
TRBJ2-1,TRBV19,ASSTFLNVAGDNEQF
TRBJ1-5,TRBV3-1/TRBV3-2,ASSLLTTDQPQH
TRBJ1-5,TRBV2,ASSRRPGTGRDQPQH
TRBJ2-2,TRBV5-6,ASSPQGFRTGELF
TRBJ1-2,TRBV29-1,SVLGQNYGYT
TRBJ1-3,TRBV10-3,AISESRAGNTIY
TRBJ1-2,TRBV5-8,ASSADSRGYT
TRBJ1-1,TRBV4-3,ASSQDARVTEAF
TRBJ2-7,TRBV30,AWSGEGRNEQY
TRBJ1-6,TRBV7-9,ASTDTGFGSPLH
TRBJ2-7,TRBV4-2,ASSQRGTSGSSEQY
TRBJ2-3,TRBV4-3,ASSQALSSGGPTDTQY
TRBJ2-6,TRBV3-1/TRBV3-2,AAGQSSGANVLT